This T cell receptor (beta chain) was retrieved from a study of blood T cell repertoires in COVID-19. Study information: The study drew acute and convalescent COVID-19 samples from the United States, Italy and Spain. T cells, B-cell-depleted T cells, or PBMCs provided the cDNA or gDNA that served as material.

Original methodology: Cell counts per sample came from amplifying reference gene primers. Sequencing used immunoSEQ multiplex PCR; TCRdb keeps in-frame clones, though not all of them. D and trimming come from the DNA, and the V and J calls and clone size come from that table. Here the sample spans around 220,000 clones, 65% to 90% being singletons. CDR1 and CDR2 from the germline V gene are SNHLY and FYNNEI. Trimming stripped 5 bases from V and 3 bases from J, with 14 bases between. The CDR3 spans 14 residues. The J gene is TRBJ2-7, the V gene TRBV2; a possible D gene is TRBD2 (6 bases). The receptor was isolated from a human donor in a cohort sampled during active COVID-19. The source material was peripheral blood. The CDR3 spells CASSRDLGNYEQYF. As DNA, the CDR3 is TGTGCCAGCAGTCGGGACTTAGGAAACTACGAGCAGTACTTC.